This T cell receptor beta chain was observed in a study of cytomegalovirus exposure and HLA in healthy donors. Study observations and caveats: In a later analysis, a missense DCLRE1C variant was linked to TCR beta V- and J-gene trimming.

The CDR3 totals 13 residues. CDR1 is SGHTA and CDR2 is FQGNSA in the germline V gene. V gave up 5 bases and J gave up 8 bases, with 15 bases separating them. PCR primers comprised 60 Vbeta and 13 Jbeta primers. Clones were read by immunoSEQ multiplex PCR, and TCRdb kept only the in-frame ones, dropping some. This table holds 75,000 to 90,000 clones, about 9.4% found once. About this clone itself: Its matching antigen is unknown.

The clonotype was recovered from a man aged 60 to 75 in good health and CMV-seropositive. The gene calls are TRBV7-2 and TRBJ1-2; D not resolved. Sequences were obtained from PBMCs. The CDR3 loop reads CASSPGREVGYTF. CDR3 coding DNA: TGTGCCAGCAGCCCTGGGAGGGAAGTAGGCTACACCTTC. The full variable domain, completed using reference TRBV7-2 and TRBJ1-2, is GAGVSQSPSNKVTEKGKDVELRCDPISGHTALYWYRQSLGQGLEFLIYFQGNSAPDKSGLPSDRFSAERTGGSVSTLTIQRTQQEDSAVYLCASSPGREVGYTFGSGTRLTVV.